These 26 T cell receptor beta chains were all obtained from the same sample, sequenced in a study of cytomegalovirus exposure and HLA in healthy donors. Amplification used 60 Vbeta primers and 13 Jbeta primers. TCRdb keeps only in-frame clones here, not all; method: immunoSEQ multiplex PCR. The table has about 61,000 clones, more than 70% seen once; the top ten hold around 54%. Sequences were obtained from PBMCs. The receptors come from a man in his fifties or sixties in good health and CMV-seropositive.

This rearrangement joins TRBV30 to TRBJ2-7; 8 nucleotides agree with TRBD1. J gave up 1 base and V 5 bases, and 1 base lay outside the gene matches. The CDR3 has 12 amino acids. Germline V lookup: CDR1 GTSNPN, CDR2 SVGIG (reference sequence). The CDR3 here is CAWGDRSYEQYF. The DNA of the CDR3 is TGTGCCTGGGGGGACAGGTCCTACGAGCAGTACTTC.

This clone is a singleton in its sample. V gene TRBV7-3 combines with J gene TRBJ2-1; D unresolved. The V and J ends lost 5 bases and 2 bases respectively, with 13 bases between them. From germline, CDR1 is SGHTA and CDR2 FQGTGA. This CDR3 spans 15 amino acids. The CDR3 sequence: CASSPAVAPYNEQFF. Written as DNA, the CDR3 is TGTGCCAGCAGCCCCGCAGTGGCCCCCTACAATGAGCAGTTCTTC.

Only a few counts were recorded for this clone. V gene TRBV11-2 combines with J gene TRBJ2-7; 7 bases fit TRBD1. J lost 3 bases, V lost 5 bases, and 7 bases had no gene match. The V gene's germline CDR1 is SGHAT and CDR2 FQNNGV. The CDR3 spans 14 residues. CDR3 sequence reads: CASSGRQGGYEQYF. As DNA, the CDR3 is TGTGCCAGCAGCGGGAGACAGGGTGGCTACGAGCAGTACTTC.

The chain recombines TRBV5-5 with TRBJ1-1; 8 bases line up with TRBD1. The germline CDR1 and CDR2 sequences are SGHKS and YYEKEE (reference sequence). The CDR3 has 13 amino acids. V gave up 4 bases and J gave up 3 bases; unmatched junction bases: 2. The CDR3 region has the DNA TGTGCCAGCAGCACGGACAGGGACACTGAAGCTTTCTTT. Amino acids: CASSTDRDTEAFF.

For this clone: One end of the junction does not line up with germline, which may come from a read error. This chain links TRBV7-9 with TRBJ2-5; 10 bases map to TRBD1. Per the germline V gene, CDR1 is SEHNR and CDR2 is FQNEAQ (reference sequence). The CDR3 totals 16 residues. The CDR3 bases are TGTTCCAGCAGCTTAGCCGGGACAGGGGAAGGGAAGACCCAGTACTTC. Encoded protein: CSSSLAGTGEGKTQYF.

Here the CDR3 reads CASSLPGGELFF. The CDR3 coding sequence is TGTGCCAGCAGCCTACCGGGCGGGGAGCTGTTTTTT. This sequence joins TRBV7-3 and TRBJ2-2; D uncertain. This CDR3 contains 12 residues. Germline V gene lookup returns CDR1 SGHTA and CDR2 FQGTGA. V lost 5 bases to trimming and J lost 7 bases, with 8 bases between them.

The V call is TRBV6-1, the J call TRBJ1-2, with TRBD1 identical over 9 bases. Germline loops: CDR1 MNHNS, CDR2 SASEGT. This CDR3 region has 12 residues. The J segment lost 9 bases and the V segment lost 6 bases, leaving 5 bases of the junction unmatched. This CDR3 reads CASRGDRERYTF. For the CDR3, the DNA is TGTGCCAGCAGGGGGGACAGGGAGCGCTACACCTTC.

The chain carries TRBV27 and TRBJ2-1, with 10 bases that match TRBD1. This CDR3 contains 18 residues. Germline V gene data show CDR1 as MNHEY and CDR2 as SMNVEV (reference sequence). V was pared by 0 bases and J by 1 base, with 6 bases of the junction left unmatched. CDR3 amino acids: CASSLSGQGHISYNEQFF. CDR3 bases: TGTGCCAGCAGTTTATCGGGACAGGGGCACATTTCCTACAATGAGCAGTTCTTC.

This clone was counted only a few times. The chain combines TRBV9 with TRBJ1-6; 8 bases are a match to TRBD1. With V trimmed by 4 bases and J by 10 bases, 13 bases remained unmatched. The CDR3 has 16 residues. Germline CDR1 reads SGDLS; CDR2 reads YYNGEE. The CDR3 DNA is TGTGCCAGCAGCTCCCTAGGGGACAGGAGGGAATCACCCCTCCACTTT. It is translated as CASSSLGDRRESPLHF.

The V gene is TRBV27, the J gene TRBJ2-1, with TRBD2 identical over 12 bases. V trimming: 0 bases; J trimming: 7 bases; junction bases outside the gene matches: 13. Germline-derived CDR1 and CDR2 are MNHEY and SMNVEV (reference sequence). This CDR3 spans 19 amino acids. The CDR3: CASSLSGLRLAGAPNEQFF. CDR3 nucleotides: TGTGCCAGCAGTTTATCGGGCCTCAGACTAGCGGGAGCCCCGAATGAGCAGTTCTTC.

The chain joins TRBV18 to TRBJ2-3; D is possibly TRBD1 (6 bases). Germline CDR1 is KGHSH and CDR2 is LQKENI. The ends were cut back, 5 bases at V and 0 bases at J, with 12 bases in the middle. There are 15 residues in the CDR3. The chain's CDR3 is CASSTGQPSTDTQYF. The CDR3 nucleotides read TGTGCCAGCTCAACCGGACAGCCTAGCACAGATACGCAGTATTTT.

This sequence joins TRBV6-6 and TRBJ1-6; possibly TRBD1 for D (5 bases). The germline V and J ends were trimmed by 5 bases and 15 bases, with 11 bases remaining between them. The CDR3 is made up of 11 amino acids. The germline V gene encodes CDR1 MNHNY and CDR2 SVGAGI (reference sequence). The CDR3 DNA is TGTGCCAGCAGTCAGGGTTCCGTCCTCCACTTT. It specifies CASSQGSVLHF.

The chain carries TRBV4-1 and TRBJ2-3, with D possibly being TRBD2 (5 bases). V dropped 0 bases and J dropped 0 bases, with 19 bases sitting between them. The CDR3 runs to 19 residues. The germline gives CDR1 MGHRA, CDR2 YSYEKL. The CDR3 nucleotides are TGCGCCAGCAGCCAAGATCCCGGGATTGGATTCGATAGCACAGATACGCAGTATTTT. Its translation: CASSQDPGIGFDSTDTQYF.

In its sample, this clone was seen a few times. The chain has TRBV30 and TRBJ2-7; the D gene is possibly TRBD2 (5 bases). Trimming stripped 1 base from V and 5 bases from J, with 21 bases between. Germline V gene data show CDR1 as GTSNPN and CDR2 as SVGIG (reference sequence). CDR3 length equals 16 residues. CDR3 nucleotides: TGTGCCTGGAGTGCCCCCCGCGCGGGTTCGGGCCACGAGCAGTACTTC. It codes for CAWSAPRAGSGHEQYF.

This chain connects TRBV28 to TRBJ1-3; a weak D match, TRBD1 (5 bases). The CDR3 runs to 15 residues. The V end lost 7 bases, the J end lost 0 bases, and 13 bases lay between the germline ends. Germline V gene sequence: CDR1 MDHEN, CDR2 SYDVKM. The CDR3 reads CASTPHGGSGNTIYF. As DNA, the CDR3 is TGTGCCAGCACCCCCCACGGGGGCTCTGGAAACACCATATATTTT.

This chain uses TRBV19 with TRBJ2-1; no clear D. This CDR3 is built from 15 residues. V lost 7 bases, J lost 0 bases, and 13 bases lay in between. Germline values: CDR1 LNHDA, CDR2 SQIVND (reference sequence). The CDR3 region is CASTSARSSYNEQFF. The DNA for the CDR3 is TGTGCCAGTACCTCCGCAAGGAGCTCCTACAATGAGCAGTTCTTC.

In this sample, this clone turned up a few times. The chain couples TRBV5-8 to TRBJ1-2; unclear D gene. CDR3 length equals 13 residues. The V end lost 2 bases, the J end lost 7 bases, and 12 bases lay between the germline ends. Germline-derived CDR1 and CDR2 are SGHTS and YDEGEE. The CDR3 sequence is CASSFAEAPGYTF. The CDR3 DNA follows: TGTGCCAGCAGCTTCGCGGAGGCCCCTGGCTACACCTTC.

The CDR3 loop reads CASSLGRGHDEQYF. The CDR3 region has the DNA TGTGCCAGCAGCTTGGGCAGGGGGCACGACGAGCAGTACTTC. The chain uses TRBV5-8 and TRBJ2-7; TRBD1 matches 8 bases. There are 14 residues in the CDR3. The trim removed 0 bases at V and 5 bases at J, leaving 4 bases unmatched. Looked up from germline, CDR1 is SGHTS and CDR2 is YDEGEE.

The CDR3 loop is CASSEIGSEKLFF. CDR3 coding DNA: TGTGCCAGCAGTGAAATCGGGTCGGAAAAACTGTTTTTT. V is TRBV2 and J is TRBJ1-4, with D unclear. Germline CDR1 and CDR2: SNHLY and FYNNEI. The V end lost 2 bases, the J end lost 8 bases, and 9 bases lay between the germline ends. There are 13 residues in the CDR3.

The V gene is TRBV2, the J gene TRBJ2-1, with 8 bases fitting TRBD1. CDR3 length: 14 amino acids. Germline assignment: CDR1 SNHLY and CDR2 FYNNEI. Trimming cost V 5 bases and J 9 bases; bases outside gene matches: 9. CDR3 DNA: TGTGCCAGCAGTCCGACCGGGACAGGTATTGAGCAGTTCTTC. Its protein product is CASSPTGTGIEQFF.

The chain combines TRBV27 with TRBJ1-2; 7 bases align to TRBD1. The V gene's germline CDR1 is MNHEY and CDR2 SMNVEV (reference sequence). There are 13 residues in the CDR3. The junction had 6 bases not matched to a gene; V was cut back by 3 bases and J by 8 bases. The CDR3 is CASSLRGLGGYTF. For the CDR3, the DNA is TGTGCCAGCAGTTTGAGGGGGCTAGGAGGCTACACCTTC.

The J gene is TRBJ2-5, the V gene TRBV5-1; D is unclear. V shed 2 bases and J shed 4 bases, with 12 bases lying between them. Germline CDR1 and CDR2: SGHRS and YFSETQ. CDR3 length equals 14 residues. CDR3 sequence (DNA): TGCGCCAGCAGCTTAGCATCGGTCGGAGAGACCCAGTACTTC. This codes for CASSLASVGETQYF.

The CDR3 sequence is CASIGGRAVYNEQFF. CDR3 DNA: TGTGCCAGCATTGGTGGGAGGGCTGTCTACAATGAGCAGTTCTTC. The chain has TRBV2 and TRBJ2-1; 7 bases are a match to TRBD2. Germline CDR1 is SNHLY and CDR2 is FYNNEI. The CDR3 runs to 15 residues. J lost 3 bases, V lost 7 bases, and 9 bases had no gene match.

The chain carries TRBV9 and TRBJ1-4; D is unresolved. V was shortened by 3 bases and J by 3 bases, with 12 bases between the two germline ends. The CDR3 runs to 15 residues. The germline CDR1 and CDR2 sequences are SGDLS and YYNGEE. The CDR3 nucleotides are TGTGCCAGCAGCGAGGGCCCGGGAGCTAATGAAAAACTGTTTTTT. It encodes CASSEGPGANEKLFF.

This clone was seen a single time. The J gene is TRBJ1-1, the V gene TRBV15; possibly TRBD1 for D (5 bases). V was clipped by 1 base and J by 5 bases, with 11 bases between them. This CDR3 comprises 14 residues. Germline CDR1 LNHNV, CDR2 YYDKDF (reference sequence). CDR3 nucleotide sequence: TGTGCCACCAGCAGAGCTACAGGTCGAACTGAAGCTTTCTTT. The encoded protein is CATSRATGRTEAFF.

The rearrangement joins TRBV5-1 to TRBJ1-1, with TRBD1 matching 8 bases. J gave up 1 base and V 0 bases, and 5 bases lay outside the gene matches. CDR1 is SGHRS, CDR2 YFSETQ, per germline. CDR3 length: 16 residues. In DNA form, the CDR3 reads TGCGCCAGCAGCTTGGAGACAGGGGTGGGGAACACTGAAGCTTTCTTT. It is translated as CASSLETGVGNTEAFF.